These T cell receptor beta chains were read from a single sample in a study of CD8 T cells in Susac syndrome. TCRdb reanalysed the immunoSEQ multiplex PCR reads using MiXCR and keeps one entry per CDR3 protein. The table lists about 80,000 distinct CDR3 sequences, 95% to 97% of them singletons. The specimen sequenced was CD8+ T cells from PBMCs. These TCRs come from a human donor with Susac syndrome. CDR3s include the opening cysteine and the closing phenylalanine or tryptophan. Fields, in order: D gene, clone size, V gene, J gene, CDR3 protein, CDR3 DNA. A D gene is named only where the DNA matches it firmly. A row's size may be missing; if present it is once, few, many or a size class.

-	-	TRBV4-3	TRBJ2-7	CASSQSGRGYEQYF	TGCGCCAGCAGCCAATCAGGACGTGGCTACGAGCAGTACTTC
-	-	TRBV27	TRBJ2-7	CASSLIPDTYEQYF	TGTGCCAGCAGTTTAATCCCGGATACCTACGAGCAGTACTTC
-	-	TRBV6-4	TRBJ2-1	CASSDMAGEQFF	TGTGCCAGCAGTGACATGGCGGGTGAGCAGTTCTTC
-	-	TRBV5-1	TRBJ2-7	CASSLAGPNLGEQYF	TGCGCCAGCAGCTTGGCCGGCCCGAACCTGGGGGAGCAGTACTTC
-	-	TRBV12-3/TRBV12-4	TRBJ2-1	CASSDDSSYNEQFF	TGTGCCAGCAGTGATGACTCGTCCTACAATGAGCAGTTCTTC
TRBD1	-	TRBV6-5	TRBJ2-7	CASRKDRYEQYF	TGTGCCAGCAGGAAGGACAGGTACGAGCAGTACTTC
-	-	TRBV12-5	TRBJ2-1	CASATGFTYNEQFF	TGTGCTAGTGCCACAGGTTTCACCTACAATGAGCAGTTCTTC
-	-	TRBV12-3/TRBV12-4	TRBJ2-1	CASSRTRARAGLDEQFF	TGTGCCAGCAGCCGTACCAGAGCCAGGGCGGGTTTGGATGAGCAGTTCTTC
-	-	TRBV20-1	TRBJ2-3	CSAPRGSLTDTQYF	TGCAGTGCGCCTCGGGGTTCCCTCACAGATACGCAGTATTTT
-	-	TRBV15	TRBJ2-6	CATSREGLGANVLTF	TGTGCCACCAGCAGAGAGGGCCTTGGGGCCAACGTCCTGACTTTC
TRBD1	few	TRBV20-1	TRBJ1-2	CSADREYGYTF	TGCAGTGCGGACAGGGAGTATGGCTACACCTTC
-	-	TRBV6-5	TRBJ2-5	CASRYLLGQAETQYF	TGTGCCAGCAGGTACCTCCTCGGGCAGGCGGAGACCCAGTACTTC
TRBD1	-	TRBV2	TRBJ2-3	CASSEGTGYQDTQYF	TGTGCCAGCAGTGAAGGGACAGGGTATCAAGATACGCAGTATTTT
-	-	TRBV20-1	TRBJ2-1	CSARKYRVYYNEQFF	TGCAGTGCTAGAAAGTACCGAGTTTACTACAATGAGCAGTTCTTC
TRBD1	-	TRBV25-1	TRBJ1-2	CASAPGGASYTF	TGTGCCAGCGCACCAGGGGGCGCGAGCTACACCTTC
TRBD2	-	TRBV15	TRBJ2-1	CATSGSRLAGGYNEQFF	TGTGCCACCAGCGGTTCCAGACTAGCGGGGGGCTACAATGAGCAGTTCTTC
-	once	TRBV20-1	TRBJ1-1	CSARDEGSYTEAFF	TGCAGTGCTAGAGATGAGGGCAGCTACACTGAAGCTTTCTTT
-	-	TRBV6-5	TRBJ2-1	CASSTGQLNEQFF	TGTGCCAGCAGTACGGGGCAGCTGAATGAGCAGTTCTTC
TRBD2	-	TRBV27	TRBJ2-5	CASSPLLAGGQETQYF	TGTGCCAGCAGTCCCCTACTAGCGGGGGGGCAAGAGACCCAGTACTTC
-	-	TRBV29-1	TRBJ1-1	CSTTANTEAFF	TGCAGCACTACAGCGAACACTGAAGCTTTCTTT
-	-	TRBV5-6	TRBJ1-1	CASSLVQAEAFF	TGTGCCAGCAGCTTGGTACAGGCTGAAGCTTTCTTT
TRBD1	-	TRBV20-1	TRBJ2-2	CSARDNRDRGNTGELFF	TGCAGTGCTAGAGATAACCGGGACAGGGGGAACACCGGGGAGCTGTTTTTT
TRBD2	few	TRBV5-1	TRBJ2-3	CASSLESGGSGDTQYF	TGCGCCAGCAGCTTGGAAAGCGGGGGGTCTGGAGATACGCAGTATTTT
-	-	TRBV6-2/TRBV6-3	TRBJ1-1	CASSPADLLEAFF	TGTGCCAGCAGTCCAGCAGACTTACTCGAAGCTTTCTTT
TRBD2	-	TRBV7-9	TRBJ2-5	CASSLSPSGGHQETQYF	TGTGCCAGCAGCTTATCCCCTAGCGGGGGCCACCAAGAGACCCAGTACTTC
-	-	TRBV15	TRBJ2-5	CATSRARGWETQYF	TGTGCCACCAGCAGGGCCAGGGGATGGGAGACCCAGTACTTC
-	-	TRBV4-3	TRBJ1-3	CASSQDGGYGNTIYF	TGCGCCAGCAGCCAAGATGGGGGGTATGGAAACACCATATATTTT
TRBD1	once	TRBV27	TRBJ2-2	CASRTDRGQTGELFF	TGTGCCAGCAGGACGGACAGGGGGCAAACCGGGGAGCTGTTTTTT
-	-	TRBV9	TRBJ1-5	CASSGDGRNQPQHF	TGTGCCAGCAGCGGGGACGGGCGGAATCAGCCCCAGCATTTT
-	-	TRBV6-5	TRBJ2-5	CASSYRGPGETQYF	TGTGCCAGCAGTTACCGGGGACCCGGAGAGACCCAGTACTTC
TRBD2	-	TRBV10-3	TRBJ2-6	CAINKRGPGANVLTF	TGTGCCATCAATAAGCGGGGGCCTGGGGCCAACGTCCTGACTTTC
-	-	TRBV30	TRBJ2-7	CAWSVGTLYEQYF	TGTGCCTGGAGTGTCGGGACACTCTACGAGCAGTACTTC
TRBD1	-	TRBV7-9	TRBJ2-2	CASSRGTGDTGELFF	TGTGCCAGCAGCCGTGGGACAGGGGACACCGGGGAGCTGTTTTTT
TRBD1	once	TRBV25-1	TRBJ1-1	CASSPFGTGAEAFF	TGTGCCAGCAGTCCTTTCGGGACAGGGGCTGAAGCTTTCTTT
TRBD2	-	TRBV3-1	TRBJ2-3	CASSPSAGGITDTQYF	TGTGCCAGCAGCCCCTCTGCGGGGGGGATCACAGATACGCAGTATTTT
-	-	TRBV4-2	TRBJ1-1	CASSLEHTTEAFF	TGTGCCAGCAGCCTCGAACATACGACTGAAGCTTTCTTT
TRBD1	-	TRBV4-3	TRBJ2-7	CASSQRQGMDEQYF	TGCGCCAGCAGCCAGCGACAGGGGATGGACGAGCAGTACTTC
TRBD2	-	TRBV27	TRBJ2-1	CATQGGLSEQFF	TGTGCCACCCAGGGAGGGTTGAGTGAGCAGTTCTTC
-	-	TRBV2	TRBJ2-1	CASREDFNEQFF	TGTGCCAGCAGGGAGGATTTCAATGAGCAGTTCTTC
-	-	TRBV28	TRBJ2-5	CASSQGGETQYF	TGTGCCAGCAGTCAGGGGGGGGAGACCCAGTACTTC
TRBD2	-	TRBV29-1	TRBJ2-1	CSVDLAGEENEQFF	TGCAGCGTTGACCTAGCGGGGGAGGAAAATGAGCAGTTCTTC
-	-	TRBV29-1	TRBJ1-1	CSVEGGVSTEAFF	TGCAGCGTTGAAGGGGGGGTGAGCACTGAAGCTTTCTTT
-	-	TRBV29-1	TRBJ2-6	CSVEDRMAGANVLTF	TGCAGCGTTGAAGATCGGATGGCTGGGGCCAACGTCCTGACTTTC
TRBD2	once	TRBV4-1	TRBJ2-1	CASSQVFSGGAYNEQFF	TGCGCCAGCAGCCAAGTGTTCAGCGGGGGAGCGTACAATGAGCAGTTCTTC
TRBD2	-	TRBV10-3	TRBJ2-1	CAISVIGGASDNEQFF	TGTGCCATCAGTGTTATCGGGGGGGCCAGTGACAATGAGCAGTTCTTC
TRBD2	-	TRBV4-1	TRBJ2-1	CASSQEPGLAGVGEQFF	TGCGCCAGCAGCCAAGAGCCGGGACTAGCGGGGGTCGGAGAGCAGTTCTTC
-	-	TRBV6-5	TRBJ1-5	CASSYGAGNQPQHF	TGTGCCAGCAGTTACGGGGCAGGCAATCAGCCCCAGCATTTT
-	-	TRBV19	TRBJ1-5	CASSMSFDSSNQPQHF	TGTGCCAGTAGTATGTCCTTTGACAGTAGCAATCAGCCCCAGCATTTT
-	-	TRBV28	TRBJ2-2	CASSYFREAGELFF	TGTGCCAGCAGTTATTTTAGAGAGGCCGGGGAGCTGTTTTTT
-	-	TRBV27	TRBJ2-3	CASSRGWDTQYF	TGTGCCAGCAGTCGGGGCTGGGATACGCAGTATTTT
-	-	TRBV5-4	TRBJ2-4	CASSLEGGWDIQYF	TGTGCCAGCAGCTTGGAGGGGGGGTGGGACATTCAGTACTTC
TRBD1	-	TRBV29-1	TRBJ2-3	CSVPSKGQGNTDTQYF	TGCAGCGTTCCATCCAAGGGACAGGGTAACACAGATACGCAGTATTTT
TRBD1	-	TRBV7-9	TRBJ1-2	CASRRDRESGYTF	TGTGCCAGCAGACGGGACAGGGAATCTGGCTACACCTTC
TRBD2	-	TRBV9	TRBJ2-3	CASSELGAGVADTQYF	TGTGCCAGCAGCGAGCTCGGAGCGGGAGTGGCAGATACGCAGTATTTT
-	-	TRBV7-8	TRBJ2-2	CASRGVRGRKGELFF	TGTGCCAGCAGAGGTGTAAGAGGGAGAAAGGGGGAGCTGTTTTTT